This passage covers 20 T cell receptor beta chains from one sample sequenced in a study of T cells in Graves' hyperthyroidism and ophthalmopathy. The source material, RNA transcripts, was used to amplify TCR beta CDR3 regions. Carried out on the TCR CDR3, a first-round RT-PCR used the HTBI primer set. TCRdb processed the multiplex PCR reads anew with MiXCR; each CDR3 protein has one entry. The sample lists approximately 430,000 distinct CDR3 sequences, roughly 14% occurring once. Sequencing was performed on blood. These receptors were taken from a man in his late teens or twenties with Graves' ophthalmopathy.

Many counts were recorded for this clonotype. This rearrangement joins TRBV5-1 to TRBJ2-7, with TRBD2 as a possible D gene (5 bases). The germline V and J ends were trimmed by 0 bases and 5 bases, with 9 bases remaining between them. The CDR3 spans 13 residues. Germline V lookup: CDR1 SGHRS, CDR2 YFSETQ. The CDR3 sequence is CASSLELRDEQYF. The CDR3 DNA is TGCGCCAGCAGCTTGGAATTGAGGGACGAGCAGTACTTC.

This clonotype has just a few counts. A much larger clone lies a single base off, so this may be a read error. The J gene is TRBJ2-5, the V gene TRBV11-2; 9 bases fit TRBD2. The trim removed 4 bases at V and 2 bases at J, leaving 8 bases unmatched. Germline V gene lookup returns CDR1 SGHAT and CDR2 FQNNGV. The CDR3 sequence is 16 residues long. This chain's CDR3 is CASSSWASGEQETQYF. As DNA, the CDR3 is TGTGCCAGCAGCTCCTGGGCTAGCGGGGAACAAGAGACCCAGTACTTC.

This clonotype was recorded a few times. The chain uses TRBV28 and TRBJ1-3; possible D gene TRBD1, 5 bases. Per the germline V gene, CDR1 is MDHEN and CDR2 is SYDVKM. V shed 2 bases and J shed 7 bases, with 15 bases lying between them. The CDR3 has 15 residues. CDR3 region: CASSLPGSAGNTIYF. DNA for the CDR3: TGTGCCAGCAGTTTACCAGGGTCGGCGGGGAACACCATATATTTT.

This clonotype showed up just a few times. The chain links TRBV3-1 to TRBJ2-7, with TRBD2 matching 7 bases. In germline, CDR1 is LGHDT, CDR2 YNNKEL (reference sequence). CDR3 length equals 14 residues. J gave up 4 bases and V 2 bases, and 5 bases lay outside the gene matches. CDR3 amino acids: CASSQLGGGYEQYF. CDR3 nucleotides: TGTGCCAGCAGCCAACTTGGGGGGGGTTACGAGCAGTACTTC.

This clonotype showed up many times. The genes are TRBV27 and TRBJ1-6; D is perhaps TRBD1 (6 bases). The CDR3 consists of 17 residues. Deletions cut 6 bases from V and 4 bases from J, with 19 bases between. From germline, CDR1 is MNHEY and CDR2 SMNVEV (reference sequence). CDR3 protein: CASSFTLRQDYNSPLHF. DNA of the CDR3: TGTGCCAGCAGCTTTACCCTCCGACAGGATTATAATTCACCCCTCCACTTT.

This clonotype was detected ten times or more. The rearrangement uses TRBV20-1 and TRBJ2-4, with D possibly being TRBD1 (6 bases). Germline V CDR1 and CDR2: DFQATT, SNEGSKA (reference sequence). The CDR3 length is 13 residues. V gave up 1 base and J gave up 5 bases, with 9 bases separating them. CDR3 region: CSARVWGQNIQYF. The CDR3 nucleotides read TGCAGTGCTAGAGTGTGGGGGCAAAACATTCAGTACTTC.

The V and J genes are TRBV18 and TRBJ2-7; no firm D call. The V end lost 1 base, the J end lost 3 bases, and 13 bases lay between the germline ends. The CDR3 spans 15 residues. Germline CDR1 and CDR2: KGHSH and LQKENI. CDR3 amino acids: CASSPRGRVVYEQYF. The CDR3 DNA sequence: TGTGCCAGCTCACCACGGGGTCGGGTAGTCTACGAGCAGTACTTC. The full variable domain, with the rest looked up from reference TRBV18 and TRBJ2-7, is NAGVMQNPRHLVRRRGQEARLRCSPMKGHSHVYWYRQLPEEGLKFMVYLQKENIIDESGMPKERFSAEFPKEGPSILRIQQVVRGDSAAYFCASSPRGRVVYEQYFGPGTRLTVT.

This clonotype occurred many times. The J gene is TRBJ2-3, the V gene TRBV2, with 9 bases matching TRBD2. Germline CDR1 is SNHLY and CDR2 is FYNNEI. V lost 4 bases and J lost 2; bases outside the gene matches: 4. The length of the CDR3 is 15 residues. CDR3 amino acids: CASSAPSGVTDTQYF. The CDR3 DNA reads TGTGCCAGCAGTGCCCCTAGCGGGGTCACAGATACGCAGTATTTT.

This chain connects TRBV5-5 to TRBJ2-2; TRBD2 matches 7 bases. Germline CDR1 SGHKS, CDR2 YYEKEE (reference sequence). J lost 5 bases, V lost 4 bases, and 11 bases had no gene match. The CDR3 totals 16 residues. This CDR3 reads CASSRVGGFDTGELFF. The CDR3 nucleotides are TGTGCCAGCAGCAGGGTGGGGGGGTTCGATACCGGGGAGCTGTTTTTT.

The chain uses TRBV6-1 and TRBJ1-5, with TRBD1 matching over 7 bases. The CDR3 runs 14 residues. The trim removed 7 bases at V and 2 bases at J, leaving 5 bases unmatched. Germline CDR1 is MNHNS and CDR2 is SASEGT. CDR3 in DNA: TGTGCCAGCAAGAGAGGACAGGGCAATCAGCCCCAGCATTTT. Protein sequence: CASKRGQGNQPQHF.

This clonotype was counted many times. V gene TRBV6-1 combines with J gene TRBJ2-7; TRBD1 or TRBD2 may be the D gene (6 bases each). The V gene lost 4 bases and the J gene lost 2 bases, with 18 bases spanning the gap. This CDR3 region has 16 residues. Germline loops: CDR1 MNHNS, CDR2 SASEGT. The CDR3 spells CASSAVGQRAPYEQYF. The CDR3 bases are TGTGCCAGCAGTGCCGTCGGACAGCGGGCCCCCTACGAGCAGTACTTC.

This clonotype was recorded at least ten times. The chain recombines TRBV5-1 with TRBJ2-7, with TRBD1 matching 9 bases. This CDR3 is built from 14 residues. J lost 5 bases, V lost 5 bases, and 8 bases had no gene match. Germline CDR1 reads SGHRS; CDR2 reads YFSETQ. CDR3: CASSSGQGKNEQYF. CDR3 nucleotides: TGCGCCAGCAGTTCGGGACAGGGAAAGAACGAGCAGTACTTC. Combining the CDR3 with reference TRBV5-1 and TRBJ2-7 gives the whole variable domain KAGVTQTPRYLIKTRGQQVTLSCSPISGHRSVSWYQQTPGQGLQFLFEYFSETQRNKGNFPGRFSGRQFSNSRSEMNVSTLELGDSALYLCASSSGQGKNEQYFGPGTRLTVT.

The chain has TRBV4-2 and TRBJ2-2; D perhaps matches TRBD1 (6 bases). V was clipped by 0 bases and J by 4 bases, with 12 bases between them. The germline CDR1 and CDR2 sequences are LGHNA and YNFKEQ. The CDR3 spans 16 residues. The CDR3 region is CASSQDQGRGTGELFF. CDR3 nucleotide sequence: TGTGCCAGCAGCCAAGACCAGGGGCGCGGCACCGGGGAGCTGTTTTTT.

This clonotype was counted only a few times. The chain links TRBV10-3 to TRBJ2-4; 11 nucleotides match TRBD1. The germline CDR1 and CDR2 sequences are ENHRY and SYGVKD. CDR3 length: 14 amino acids. The V and J ends lost 7 bases and 6 bases, in that order; junction bases with no gene match: 5. The CDR3 loop reads CAIKPGQGGNIQYF. Written as DNA, the CDR3 is TGTGCCATCAAACCGGGACAGGGGGGAAACATTCAGTACTTC.

In this sample, this clonotype turned up a few times. V gene TRBV9 combines with J gene TRBJ2-5, with TRBD2 as a possible D gene (6 bases). V lost 0 bases, J lost 4 bases, and 13 bases lay in between. The germline V gene encodes CDR1 SGDLS and CDR2 YYNGEE. The CDR3 is 15 residues long. This CDR3 reads CASSVEAGRLETQYF. CDR3 sequence (DNA): TGTGCCAGCAGCGTAGAGGCGGGAAGGTTAGAGACCCAGTACTTC.

The table lists this clonotype with a count of one. One end of the junction does not line up with germline, which may come from a read error. The V gene is TRBV19, the J gene TRBJ1-5; D is unresolved. Germline V gives CDR1 LNHDA, CDR2 SQIVND (reference sequence). The CDR3 totals 13 residues. The CDR3 reads CPSRTAGFQPQHF. In DNA, the CDR3 is TGTCCCAGTAGAACGGCGGGGTTTCAGCCCCAGCATTTT.

This clonotype has ten or more counts. This chain joins TRBV20-1 and TRBJ2-5; 8 positions agree with TRBD2. After removal of 4 bases from V and 5 bases from J, the junction contained 12 bases not matched to a gene. In germline, CDR1 is DFQATT, CDR2 SNEGSKA (reference sequence). CDR3 length: 15 amino acids. DNA of the CDR3: TGCAGTGCTACCCTATTCGGGGGGGGAAAGGAGACCCAGTACTTC. Its protein product is CSATLFGGGKETQYF.

The J gene is TRBJ1-1, the V gene TRBV9, with 7 positions matching TRBD1. The J segment lost 9 bases and the V segment lost 3 bases, leaving 8 bases of the junction unmatched. The CDR3 consists of 13 residues. The germline V gene has CDR1 SGDLS and CDR2 YYNGEE. The CDR3 region is CASSAVGQPQAFF. Here the CDR3 DNA reads TGTGCCAGCAGCGCAGTGGGACAGCCGCAAGCTTTCTTT.

Concerning this clonotype: A single base separates this from a much larger clone, so it may be a read error. This sequence joins TRBV29-1 and TRBJ2-1; a possible D gene is TRBD2 (5 bases). Germline CDR1 reads SQVTM; CDR2 reads ANQGSEA. This CDR3 has 12 amino acids. Trimming took 7 bases from V and 6 from J, leaving 13 bases between them. CDR3 region: CSAWTGPNEQFF. The CDR3 region has the DNA TGCAGCGCTTGGACTGGACCCAATGAGCAGTTCTTC.

In its sample, this clonotype was seen many times. The chain links TRBV11-3 to TRBJ2-1; D is unresolved. Trimming left V 2 bases short and J 5 bases short, with 10 bases between. Germline V CDR1 and CDR2: SGHNT, YENEEA. The CDR3 is 14 residues long. CDR3 region: CASSLRTSNNEQFF. CDR3 nucleotides: TGTGCCAGCAGCTTAAGGACCTCGAACAATGAGCAGTTCTTC. Combining the CDR3 with reference TRBV11-3 and TRBJ2-1 gives the whole variable domain EAGVVQSPRYKIIEKKQPVAFWCNPISGHNTLYWYLQNLGQGPELLIRYENEEAVDDSQLPKDRFSAERLKGVDSTLKIQPAELGDSAVYLCASSLRTSNNEQFFGPGTRLTVL.